The TCR beta chain under discussion was sequenced for a study of cytomegalovirus exposure and HLA in healthy donors. Notes on the study in general: Most TCR sequences were uncommon, yet certain public TCRs appeared in many donors. HLA-A and HLA-B allele assignments for most subjects were reportedly predicted accurately using TCR beta sequences. An analysis that was carried out later associated some 17,000 TCR beta sequences with HLA alleles at 0.05 false discovery rate.

The CDR3 extends over 16 amino acids. Germline V gene lookup returns CDR1 MDHEN and CDR2 SYDVKM. V lost 4 bases, J lost 2 bases, and 8 bases stayed unmatched. Worth noting for this clone: Its antigen is not identified.

There were likely unrecorded immune exposures, though donors were nominally healthy when sampled. PCR involved 60 Vbeta and 13 Jbeta primers. Only in-frame clones appear in the TCRdb table, and some are missing; sequencing was by immunoSEQ multiplex PCR. The sample has some 200,000 clones, roughly 73% seen once. This receptor was identified in a woman younger than 45 in good health and CMV-seronegative. The material sequenced was PBMCs. The V and J genes are TRBV28 and TRBJ1-3; 7 bases match TRBD1. Written as DNA, the CDR3 is TGTGCCAGCAGTTCCCCCAGGGGGGAGGCTGGAAACACCATATATTTT. The encoded protein is CASSSPRGEAGNTIYF.